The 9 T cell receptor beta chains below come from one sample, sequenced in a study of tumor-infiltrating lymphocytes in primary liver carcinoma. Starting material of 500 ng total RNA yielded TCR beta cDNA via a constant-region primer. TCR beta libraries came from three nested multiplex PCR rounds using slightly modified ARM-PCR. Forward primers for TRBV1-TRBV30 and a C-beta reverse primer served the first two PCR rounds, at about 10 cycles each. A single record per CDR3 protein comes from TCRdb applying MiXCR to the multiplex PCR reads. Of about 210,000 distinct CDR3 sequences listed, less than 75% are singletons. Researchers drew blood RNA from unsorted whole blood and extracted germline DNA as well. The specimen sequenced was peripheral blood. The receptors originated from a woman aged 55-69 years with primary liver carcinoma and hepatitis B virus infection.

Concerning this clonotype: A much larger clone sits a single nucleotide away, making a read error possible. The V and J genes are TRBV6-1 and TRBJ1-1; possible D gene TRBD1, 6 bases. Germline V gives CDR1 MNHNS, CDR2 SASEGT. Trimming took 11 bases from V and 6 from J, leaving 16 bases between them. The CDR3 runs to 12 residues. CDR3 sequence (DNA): TGTGCCTGCAACAAAGGGGGTCCTGAAGCTTTCTTT. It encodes CACNKGGPEAFF.

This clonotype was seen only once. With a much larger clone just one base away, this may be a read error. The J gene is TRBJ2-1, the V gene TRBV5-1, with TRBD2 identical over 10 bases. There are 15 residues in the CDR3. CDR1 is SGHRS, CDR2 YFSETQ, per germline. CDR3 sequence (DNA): TGCGCCACCAGCCTAACTAGCGGGATAGGCAATGAGCAGTTCTTC. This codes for CATSLTSGIGNEQFF.

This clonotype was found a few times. The CDR3 DNA reads TGCGCCAGCAGCCTCTACGGCCATACCTACGAGCAGTACTTC. Translation gives CASSLYGHTYEQYF. The chain links TRBV5-1 to TRBJ2-7; D is unresolved. The CDR3 spans 14 residues. The V end was cut by 4 bases, the J end by 2 bases, with 13 bases between. Germline V gene lookup returns CDR1 SGHRS and CDR2 YFSETQ. The full variable domain, completed using reference TRBV5-1 and TRBJ2-7, is KAGVTQTPRYLIKTRGQQVTLSCSPISGHRSVSWYQQTPGQGLQFLFEYFSETQRNKGNFPGRFSGRQFSNSRSEMNVSTLELGDSALYLCASSLYGHTYEQYFGPGTRLTVT.

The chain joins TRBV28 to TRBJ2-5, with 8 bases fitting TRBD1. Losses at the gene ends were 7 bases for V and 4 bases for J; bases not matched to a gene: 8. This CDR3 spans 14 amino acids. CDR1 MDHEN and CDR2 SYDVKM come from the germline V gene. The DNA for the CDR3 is TGTGCCAGCACACCGGACAGGGTGGTAGAGACCCAGTACTTC. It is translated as CASTPDRVVETQYF.

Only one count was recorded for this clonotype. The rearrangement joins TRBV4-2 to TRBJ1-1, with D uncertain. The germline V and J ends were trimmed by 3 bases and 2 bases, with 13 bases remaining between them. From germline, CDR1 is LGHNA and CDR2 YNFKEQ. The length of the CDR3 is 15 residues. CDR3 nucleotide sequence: TGTGCCAGCAGCCAGGAACCAGTCATAAACACTGAAGCTTTCTTT. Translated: CASSQEPVINTEAFF.

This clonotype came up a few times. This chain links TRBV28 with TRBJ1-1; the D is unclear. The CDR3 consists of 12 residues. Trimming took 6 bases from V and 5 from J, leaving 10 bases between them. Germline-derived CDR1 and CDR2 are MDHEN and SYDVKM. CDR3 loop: CASRRQLTEAFF. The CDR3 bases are TGTGCCAGCAGAAGACAACTTACTGAAGCTTTCTTT.

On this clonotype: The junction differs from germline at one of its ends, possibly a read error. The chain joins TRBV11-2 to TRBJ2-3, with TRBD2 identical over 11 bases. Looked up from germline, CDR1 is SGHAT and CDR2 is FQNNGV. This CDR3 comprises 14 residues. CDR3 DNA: TGTGCCAGCAGTTTAGAGTCTAGCGGGAGGTCGCTGTATTTT. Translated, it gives CASSLESSGRSLYF.

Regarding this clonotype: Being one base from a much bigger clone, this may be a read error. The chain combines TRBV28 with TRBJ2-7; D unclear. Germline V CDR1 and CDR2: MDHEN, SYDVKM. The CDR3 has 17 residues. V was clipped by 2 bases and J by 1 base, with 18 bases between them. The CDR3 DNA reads TGTGCCAGCAGTTTAATGGGTCTCACAAGGATTTCCTACGAGCAGTACTTC. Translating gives CASSLMGLTRISYEQYF. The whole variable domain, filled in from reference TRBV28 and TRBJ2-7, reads DVKVTQSSRYLVKRTGEKVFLECVQDMDHENMFWYRQDPGLGLRLIYFSYDVKMKEKGDIPEGYSVSREKKERFSLILESASTNQTSMYLCASSLMGLTRISYEQYFGPGTRLTVT.

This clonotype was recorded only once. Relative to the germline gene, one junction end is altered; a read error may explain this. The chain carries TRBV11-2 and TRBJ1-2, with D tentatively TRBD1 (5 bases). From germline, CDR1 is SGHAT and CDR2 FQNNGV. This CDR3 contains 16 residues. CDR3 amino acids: CASNLGIRGTTFCYTF. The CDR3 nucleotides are TGTGCCAGCAACTTAGGGATTCGGGGGACTACCTTCTGCTACACCTTC. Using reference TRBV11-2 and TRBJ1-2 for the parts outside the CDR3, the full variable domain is EAGVAQSPRYKIIEKRQSVAFWCNPISGHATLYWYQQILGQGPKLLIQFQNNGVVDDSQLPKDRFSAERLKGVDSTLKIQPAKLEDSAVYLCASNLGIRGTTFCYTFGSGTRLTVV.